What follows are 2 T cell receptor beta chains derived from one specimen sequenced in a study of blood T cell repertoires in COVID-19 (dated by TCRdb to about 2020). Library construction relied on the immunoSEQ multiplex PCR assay. In its TCRdb copy, this immuneACCESS table keeps in-frame sequences only and misses some clones. Where compared with another copy, unresolved V genes explain less than half of these, and the others have no known cause. A total of roughly 80,000 clones appear in this sample, under 85% of them only once. The ten biggest clones cover 9% of the sample. Material for sequencing was peripheral blood. These receptors were collected from a human donor in a cohort sampled during active COVID-19.

This chain uses TRBV2 with TRBJ1-2; 7 nucleotides agree with TRBD1. The CDR3 runs to 15 residues. The germline V gene encodes CDR1 SNHLY and CDR2 FYNNEI. Trimming took 1 base from V and 5 from J; bases not matched to a gene: 7. The CDR3 DNA sequence: TGTGCCAGCAGTGAAGGAATGGGGACAGAGTATGGCTACACCTTC. Translated, it gives CASSEGMGTEYGYTF.

The sample holds one count of this clone. The chain uses TRBV3-1 (or the pseudogene TRBV3-2) and TRBJ1-2; a possible D gene is TRBD1 (5 bases). The CDR3 totals 14 residues. Trimming took off 4 bases at V and 8 bases at J, with 17 bases between the two ends. Germline CDR1 and CDR2: LGHDT and YNNKEL (reference sequence). The CDR3 protein is CASSPEGREFGYTF. For the CDR3, the DNA is TGTGCCAGCAGCCCGGAGGGCAGGGAGTTCGGCTACACCTTC.